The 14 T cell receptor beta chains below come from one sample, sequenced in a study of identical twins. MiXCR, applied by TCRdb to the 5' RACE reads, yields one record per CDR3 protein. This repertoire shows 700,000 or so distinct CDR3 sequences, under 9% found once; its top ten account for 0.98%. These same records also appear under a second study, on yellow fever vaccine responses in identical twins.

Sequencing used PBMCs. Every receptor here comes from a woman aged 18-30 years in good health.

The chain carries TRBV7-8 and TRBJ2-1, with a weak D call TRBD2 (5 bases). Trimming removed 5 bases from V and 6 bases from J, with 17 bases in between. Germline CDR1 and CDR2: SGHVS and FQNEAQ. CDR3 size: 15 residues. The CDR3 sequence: CASSGRWERGNEQFF. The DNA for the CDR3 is TGTGCCAGCAGCGGGCGGTGGGAGCGTGGCAATGAGCAGTTCTTC.

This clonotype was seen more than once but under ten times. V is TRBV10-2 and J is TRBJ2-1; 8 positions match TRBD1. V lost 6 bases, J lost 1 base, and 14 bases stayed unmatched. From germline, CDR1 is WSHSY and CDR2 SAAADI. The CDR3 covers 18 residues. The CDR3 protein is CASSQKGKWTGSYNEQFF. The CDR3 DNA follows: TGCGCCAGCAGCCAAAAGGGCAAGTGGACAGGGTCCTACAATGAGCAGTTCTTC.

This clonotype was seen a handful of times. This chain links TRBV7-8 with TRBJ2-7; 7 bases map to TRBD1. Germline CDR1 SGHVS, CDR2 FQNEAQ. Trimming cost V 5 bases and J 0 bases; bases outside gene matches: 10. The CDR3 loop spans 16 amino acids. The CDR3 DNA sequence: TGTGCCAGCAGCATCGACTCGGGACAGAGCTCCTACGAGCAGTACTTC. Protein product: CASSIDSGQSSYEQYF.

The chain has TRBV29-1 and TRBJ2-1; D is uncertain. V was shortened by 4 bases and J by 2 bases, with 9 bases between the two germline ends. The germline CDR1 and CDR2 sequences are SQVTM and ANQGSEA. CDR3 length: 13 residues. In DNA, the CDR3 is TGCAGCGTTGCTCCCCTCACCTACAATGAGCAGTTCTTC. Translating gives CSVAPLTYNEQFF.

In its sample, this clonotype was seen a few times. CDR3 DNA sequence: TGCAGCGTTGTCACAATCTACGAGCAGTACTTC. Residues: CSVVTIYEQYF. The V call is TRBV29-1, the J call TRBJ2-7; D is unresolved. The germline gives CDR1 SQVTM, CDR2 ANQGSEA. Between the trimmed V and J ends, which lost 4 bases and 3 bases, there was a span of 7 bases. The CDR3 spans 11 residues.

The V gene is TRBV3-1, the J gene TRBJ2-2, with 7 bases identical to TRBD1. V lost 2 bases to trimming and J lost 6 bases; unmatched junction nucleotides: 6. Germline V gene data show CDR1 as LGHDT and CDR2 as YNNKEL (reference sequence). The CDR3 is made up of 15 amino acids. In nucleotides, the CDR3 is TGTGCCAGCAGCCAAATCAGGCAGGGGGCCGGGGAGCTGTTTTTT. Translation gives CASSQIRQGAGELFF.

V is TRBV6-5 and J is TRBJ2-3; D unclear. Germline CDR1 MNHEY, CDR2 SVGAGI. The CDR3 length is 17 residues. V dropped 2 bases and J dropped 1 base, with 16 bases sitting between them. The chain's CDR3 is CASSYKGIPSRTDTQYF. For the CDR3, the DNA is TGTGCCAGCAGTTACAAGGGAATCCCTAGTCGCACAGATACGCAGTATTTT.

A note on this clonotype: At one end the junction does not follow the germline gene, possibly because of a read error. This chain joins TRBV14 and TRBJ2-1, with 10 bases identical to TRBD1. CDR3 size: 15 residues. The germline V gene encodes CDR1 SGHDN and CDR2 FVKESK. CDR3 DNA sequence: TGTGCCAGCAGCAAGGACAGGGGGAGCTACAATGAGCTGTTCTTC. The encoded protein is CASSKDRGSYNELFF.

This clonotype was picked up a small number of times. CDR3 loop: CASSPSPGQGASFNYGYTF. The CDR3 DNA reads as TGCGCCAGCAGCCCGTCGCCGGGACAGGGGGCCAGCTTTAACTATGGCTACACCTTC. The chain couples TRBV5-1 to TRBJ1-2, with 12 bases that match TRBD1. V lost 4 bases to trimming and J lost 1 base; unmatched junction nucleotides: 14. CDR3 length: 19 residues. The germline V gene encodes CDR1 SGHRS and CDR2 YFSETQ.

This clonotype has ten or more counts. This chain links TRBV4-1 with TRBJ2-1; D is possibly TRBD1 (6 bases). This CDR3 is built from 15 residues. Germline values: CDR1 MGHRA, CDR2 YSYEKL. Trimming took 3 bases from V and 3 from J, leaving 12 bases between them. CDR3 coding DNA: TGCGCCAGCAGCCACCCCGACAGGAGCTACAATGAGCAGTTCTTC. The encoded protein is CASSHPDRSYNEQFF.

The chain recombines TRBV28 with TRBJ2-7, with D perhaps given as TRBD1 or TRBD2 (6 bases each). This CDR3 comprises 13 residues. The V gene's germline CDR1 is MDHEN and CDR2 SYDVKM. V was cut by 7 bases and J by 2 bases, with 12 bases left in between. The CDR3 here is CASISGAPYEQYF. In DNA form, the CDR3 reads TGTGCCAGCATATCGGGGGCTCCCTACGAGCAGTACTTC.

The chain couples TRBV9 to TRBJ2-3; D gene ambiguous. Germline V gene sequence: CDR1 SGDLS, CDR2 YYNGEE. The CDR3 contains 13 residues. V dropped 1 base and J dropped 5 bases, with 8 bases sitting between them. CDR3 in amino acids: CASSVYHEDTQYF. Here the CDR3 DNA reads TGTGCCAGCAGCGTATATCACGAAGATACGCAGTATTTT.

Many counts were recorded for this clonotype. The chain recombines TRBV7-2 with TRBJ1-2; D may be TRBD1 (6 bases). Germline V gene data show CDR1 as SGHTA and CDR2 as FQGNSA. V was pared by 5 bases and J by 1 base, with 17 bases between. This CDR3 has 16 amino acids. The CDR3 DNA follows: TGTGCCAGCAGCATTACACGGGACACCCATAACTATGGCTACACCTTC. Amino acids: CASSITRDTHNYGYTF.

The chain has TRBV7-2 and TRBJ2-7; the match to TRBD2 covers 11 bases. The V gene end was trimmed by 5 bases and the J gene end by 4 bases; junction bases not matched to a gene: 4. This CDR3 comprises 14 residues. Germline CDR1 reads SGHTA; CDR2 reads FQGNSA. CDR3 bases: TGTGCCAGCAGCCAGGGACTAGCGGAGTACGAGCAGTACTTC. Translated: CASSQGLAEYEQYF.